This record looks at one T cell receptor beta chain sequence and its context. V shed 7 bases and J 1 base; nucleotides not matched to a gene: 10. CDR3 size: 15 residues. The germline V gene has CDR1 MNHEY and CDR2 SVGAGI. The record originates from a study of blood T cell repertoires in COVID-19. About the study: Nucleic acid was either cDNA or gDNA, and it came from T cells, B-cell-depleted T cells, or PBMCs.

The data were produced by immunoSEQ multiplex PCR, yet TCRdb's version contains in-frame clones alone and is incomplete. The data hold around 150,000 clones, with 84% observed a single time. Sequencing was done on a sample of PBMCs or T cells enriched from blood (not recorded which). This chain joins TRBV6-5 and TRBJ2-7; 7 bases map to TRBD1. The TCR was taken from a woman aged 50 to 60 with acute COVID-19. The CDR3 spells CASTLSGTASYEQYF. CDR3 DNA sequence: TGTGCCAGCACCCTTTCCGGGACAGCATCCTACGAGCAGTACTTC.